The rows below give T cell receptor beta chains drawn from one sample of a study of cytomegalovirus exposure and HLA in healthy donors. Generated by immunoSEQ multiplex PCR, the TCRdb table keeps only in-frame clones and is missing some. The sample has some 98,000 clones, around 70% seen once. Sequenced input: PBMCs. The receptors come from a man aged 50-59 years in good health and CMV-seronegative. CDR3s include the opening cysteine and the closing phenylalanine or tryptophan. A D gene is named only where the DNA matches it firmly. Not every row has a clone size; where given, it reads once, few, many or a size class.

clone_size v_call d_call cdr3_aa
- TRBV4-1 - CASSQRQEPNYGYTF
once TRBV30 - CAWSTVGSGTEAFF
- TRBV18 - CASSPSMELGEAFF
- TRBV30 - CAWSASNSGNTIYF
- TRBV28 TRBD1 CASSSPRDSKNIQYF
- TRBV4-1 TRBD2 CASSQEGGGRAGEQYF
- TRBV19 TRBD2 CASSPRRGLAFLGEQFF
few TRBV13 TRBD2 CASSAQRLAGGPRTGELFF
few TRBV15 TRBD2 CATSRDALAGGEQFF
- TRBV7-9 - CASSATSSVYNEQFF
- TRBV9 - CASSATGGTGELFF
few TRBV5-1 TRBD1 CASRPGQGDYGYTF
- TRBV7-2 TRBD1 CASSLPGTGFREQYF
- TRBV4-3 - CASSQDGGLEAFF
few TRBV29-1 TRBD1 CSVEFRDSYGYTF
- TRBV19 - CASSQLAWVADTQYF
- TRBV30 - CAWSVRGLLWAGFPYEQYF
- TRBV7-7 - CASSQEGYTGELFF
- TRBV21-1 - CASSAGQGYEQYF
- TRBV2 TRBD1 CASSGDRGISQPQHF
few TRBV5-1 - CASSLGGLTDTQYF
- TRBV27 - CASRPDRISNYGYTF
- TRBV21-1 - CASSPHQSRAGADSYEQYF
few TRBV5-1 - CASSLGAGIQETQYF
- TRBV5-1 TRBD1 CASSLWDRGRDQPQHF
- TRBV9 TRBD2 CASSVGGGRWSGANVLTF
- TRBV10-3 - CAINAGLMNTEAFF
few TRBV10-1 TRBD2 CASSESGNSGGFKETQYF
- TRBV11-1 TRBD1 CASSLTGGPTEAFF
- TRBV7-2 - CASGSSRGGNSPLHF
- TRBV6-1 - CASREDGRSYEQYF
- TRBV10-3 TRBD1 CATRGGDRGGYSPLHF
- TRBV15 - CATSKSRDTQLSYF
few TRBV7-2 - CASSPRQVSYEQYF
- TRBV27 TRBD1 CASRPGTGQQSSYNSPLHF
few TRBV4-2 TRBD1 CASSQPGQGANEQYF
- TRBV6-5 TRBD1 CASSGIQGAYDYTF
- TRBV4-3 TRBD1 CASSLNTGDKGYEAFF
- TRBV28 - CASSPGGLNTEAFF
- TRBV5-6 - CASSSGFQETQYF
- TRBV28 - CASSPAGLGTGELFF
- TRBV28 - CASMATGDEKLFF
once TRBV6-5 - CASSYTGQETQYF
- TRBV7-9 TRBD1 CASGTGVYGYTF
few TRBV12-5 - CASGLETKLSTDTQYF
- TRBV7-2 - CASSISFGGADTQYF
few TRBV7-9 - CASSPFAESNQPQHF
- TRBV27 TRBD2 CASSMTSGTSYEQYF
- TRBV14 - CASSQDWATQYF
- TRBV5-6 TRBD1 CASSEKTRDRAPHEQYF
- TRBV18 TRBD1 CASSPPTGQGYGYTF
- TRBV7-9 - CSSSFGSWAQYF
- TRBV7-2 - CASSPGGFGGNEQFF